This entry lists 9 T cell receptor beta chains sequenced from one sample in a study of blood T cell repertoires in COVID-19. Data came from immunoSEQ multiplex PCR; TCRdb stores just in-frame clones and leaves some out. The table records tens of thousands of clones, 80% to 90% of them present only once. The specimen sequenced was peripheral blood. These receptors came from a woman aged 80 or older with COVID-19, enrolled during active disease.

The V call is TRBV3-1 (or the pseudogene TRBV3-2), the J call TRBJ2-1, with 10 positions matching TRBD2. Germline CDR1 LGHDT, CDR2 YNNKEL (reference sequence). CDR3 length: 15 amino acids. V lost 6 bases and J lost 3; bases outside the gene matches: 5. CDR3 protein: CASRLLAGDYNEQFF. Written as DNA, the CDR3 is TGTGCCAGCAGACTCCTAGCGGGGGACTACAATGAGCAGTTCTTC.

The CDR3 sequence is CASSELDRTDTQYF. The CDR3 DNA sequence: TGTGCCAGCTCGGAACTAGACCGCACAGATACGCAGTATTTT. This chain connects TRBV18 to TRBJ2-3; perhaps TRBD2 as D (5 bases). CDR3 length: 14 residues. Between the trimmed V and J ends, which lost 6 bases and 1 base, there was a span of 11 bases. Germline V gene data show CDR1 as KGHSH and CDR2 as LQKENI.

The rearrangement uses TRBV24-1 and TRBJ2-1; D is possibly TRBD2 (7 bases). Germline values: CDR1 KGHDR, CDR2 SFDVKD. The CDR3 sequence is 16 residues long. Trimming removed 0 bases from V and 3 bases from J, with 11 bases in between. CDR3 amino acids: CATSDLRGGVYNEQFF. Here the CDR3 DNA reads TGTGCCACCAGTGATTTGCGCGGGGGCGTCTACAATGAGCAGTTCTTC.

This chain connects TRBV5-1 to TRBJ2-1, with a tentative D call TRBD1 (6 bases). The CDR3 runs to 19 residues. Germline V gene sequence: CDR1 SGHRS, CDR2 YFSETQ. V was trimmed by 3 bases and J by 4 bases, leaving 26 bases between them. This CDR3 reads CASSWWTASSDGQYNEQFF. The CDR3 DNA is TGCGCCAGCAGCTGGTGGACAGCGTCCTCCGATGGGCAATACAATGAGCAGTTCTTC.

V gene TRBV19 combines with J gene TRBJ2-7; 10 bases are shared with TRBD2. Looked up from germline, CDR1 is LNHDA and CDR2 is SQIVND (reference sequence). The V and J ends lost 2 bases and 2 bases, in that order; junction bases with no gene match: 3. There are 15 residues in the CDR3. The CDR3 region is CASSIQTSGPYEQYF. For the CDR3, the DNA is TGTGCCAGTAGTATACAGACTAGCGGGCCCTACGAGCAGTACTTC.

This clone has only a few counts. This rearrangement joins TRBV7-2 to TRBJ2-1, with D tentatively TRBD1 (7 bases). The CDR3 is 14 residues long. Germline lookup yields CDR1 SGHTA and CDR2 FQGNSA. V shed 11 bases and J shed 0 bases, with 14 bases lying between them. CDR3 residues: CAAGGLLSYNEQFF. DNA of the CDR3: TGTGCCGCAGGGGGGCTCCTCTCCTACAATGAGCAGTTCTTC.

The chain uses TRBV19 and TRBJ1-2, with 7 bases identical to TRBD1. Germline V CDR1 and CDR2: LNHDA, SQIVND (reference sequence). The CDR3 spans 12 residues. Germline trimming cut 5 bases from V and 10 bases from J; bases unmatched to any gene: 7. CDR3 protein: CASSRYRGDYTF. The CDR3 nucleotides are TGTGCCAGTAGTCGTTACAGGGGCGACTACACCTTC.

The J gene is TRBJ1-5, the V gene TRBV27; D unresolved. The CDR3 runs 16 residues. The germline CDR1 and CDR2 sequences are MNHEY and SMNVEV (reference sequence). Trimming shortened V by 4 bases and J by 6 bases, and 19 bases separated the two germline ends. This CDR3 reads CASSSLDRNSGQPQHF. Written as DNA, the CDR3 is TGTGCCAGCAGTTCTCTCGACCGCAATTCGGGTCAGCCCCAGCATTTT.

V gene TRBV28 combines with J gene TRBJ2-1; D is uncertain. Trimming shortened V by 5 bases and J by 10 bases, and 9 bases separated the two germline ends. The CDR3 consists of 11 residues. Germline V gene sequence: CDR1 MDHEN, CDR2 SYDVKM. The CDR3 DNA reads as TGTGCCAGCAGTCAAACGCGGGAGCAGTTCTTC. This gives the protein CASSQTREQFF.